Shown below are 9 T cell receptor beta chains from a single sample sequenced in a study of T cells in localized non-small cell lung cancer. The data were produced by immunoSEQ multiplex PCR, yet TCRdb's version contains in-frame clones alone and is incomplete. The table lists more than 100,000 clones, 80% to 90% of them singletons. Sample: peripheral blood, taken before any cancer treatment. All receptors derive from a female donor aged 60 or older with stage I lung adenocarcinoma.

The V call is TRBV10-3, the J call TRBJ2-3; TRBD2 matches 13 bases. Losses at the gene ends were 8 bases for V and 4 bases for J; bases not matched to a gene: 9. In germline, CDR1 is ENHRY, CDR2 SYGVKD. The length of the CDR3 is 16 residues. CDR3 protein: CAIAGLAGVRADTQYF. CDR3 coding DNA: TGTGCCATCGCTGGACTAGCGGGAGTTCGCGCAGATACGCAGTATTTT.

The CDR3 bases are TGTGCCAGCGGGGAAGCTCTGACGAGGGAGCAGTACTTC. Translation: CASGEALTREQYF. This chain joins TRBV7-2 and TRBJ2-7; D remains unclear. The CDR3 length is 13 residues. Germline values: CDR1 SGHTA, CDR2 FQGNSA. The V gene lost 8 bases and the J gene lost 7 bases, with 18 bases spanning the gap.

This chain uses TRBV6-5 with TRBJ2-1; maybe TRBD2 (6 bases). Trimming removed 4 bases at V and 10 bases at J, with 14 bases between. Germline values: CDR1 MNHEY, CDR2 SVGAGI. The CDR3 is 13 residues long. CDR3 in amino acids: CASSSHGSGEQFF. The CDR3 DNA is TGTGCCAGCAGTTCCCACGGTAGCGGAGAGCAGTTCTTC.

The V call is TRBV28, the J call TRBJ1-1, with D tentatively TRBD1 (5 bases). In germline, CDR1 is MDHEN, CDR2 SYDVKM. The CDR3 has 14 residues. V was pared by 7 bases and J by 1 base, with 13 bases between. CDR3 in amino acids: CASTGSRENTEAFF. For the CDR3, the DNA is TGTGCCAGCACAGGGAGCCGGGAGAACACTGAAGCTTTCTTT.

This rearrangement joins TRBV7-3 to TRBJ1-1, with 9 bases fitting TRBD1. Per the germline V gene, CDR1 is SGHTA and CDR2 is FQGTGA. This CDR3 contains 15 residues. The V gene end was trimmed by 1 base and the J gene end by 1 base; junction bases not matched to a gene: 1. This CDR3 reads CASSLMGQGNTEAFF. CDR3 nucleotide sequence: TGTGCCAGCAGCTTAATGGGACAGGGGAACACTGAAGCTTTCTTT.

V gene TRBV7-8 combines with J gene TRBJ1-5; the D gene is possibly TRBD1 (5 bases). Germline CDR1 reads SGHVS; CDR2 reads FQNEAQ. V gave up 2 bases and J gave up 6 bases, with 11 bases separating them. The CDR3 is 14 amino acids. This CDR3 is CASSLLPGPQPQHF. In DNA, the CDR3 is TGTGCCAGCAGCTTATTGCCAGGGCCTCAGCCCCAGCATTTT.

J is TRBJ2-5 and V is TRBV19, with D perhaps matching TRBD2 (5 bases). Germline V lookup: CDR1 LNHDA, CDR2 SQIVND (reference sequence). Trimming shortened V by 4 bases and J by 5 bases, and 11 bases separated the two germline ends. The CDR3 loop spans 13 amino acids. The CDR3 spells CASSSLRGETQYF. As DNA, the CDR3 is TGTGCCAGTAGTAGTCTACGCGGGGAGACCCAGTACTTC.

The J gene is TRBJ1-4, the V gene TRBV28, with D maybe TRBD1 (6 bases). Trimming left V 8 bases short and J 3 bases short, with 16 bases between. The CDR3 loop spans 15 amino acids. Germline V gene data show CDR1 as MDHEN and CDR2 as SYDVKM. Written as DNA, the CDR3 is TGTGCCAGCGGGAGGGGGGCCGTGGCTAATGAAAAACTGTTTTTT. Its protein product is CASGRGAVANEKLFF.

The V and J genes are TRBV29-1 and TRBJ2-1, with 10 positions matching TRBD2. V was clipped by 5 bases and J by 6 bases; unmatched bases: 7. Germline-derived CDR1 and CDR2 are SQVTM and ANQGSEA. The CDR3 totals 14 residues. Written as DNA, the CDR3 is TGCAGCGTTTCACTCCGACTAGCGGGCAATGAGCAGTTCTTC. Its protein product is CSVSLRLAGNEQFF.